The 22 T cell receptor beta chains given below trace back to one sample, sequenced in a study of radiotherapy plus CTLA-4 blockade in lung cancer. Profiled with immunoSEQ multiplex PCR; TCRdb holds only in-frame clones, not every one. Of tens of thousands of clones detected, roughly 86% appear once; the ten largest clones hold roughly a sixth. The specimen was peripheral blood, collected from a patient treated with radiotherapy plus ipilimumab. These receptors originate from a human donor with non-small cell lung cancer that progressed on radiotherapy plus ipilimumab.

CDR3 bases: TGTGCCAGCAGCTTTGCTCGTCTCTCCGAGCAGTACTTC. Its protein is CASSFARLSEQYF. The chain couples TRBV7-9 to TRBJ2-7; D not certain. The CDR3 is 13 amino acids. Trimming stripped 3 bases from V and 6 bases from J, with 12 bases between. Germline CDR1 and CDR2: SEHNR and FQNEAQ (reference sequence).

This chain connects TRBV19 to TRBJ2-7; D possibly corresponds to TRBD1 (8 bases). V gave up 5 bases and J gave up 3 bases, with 23 bases separating them. The CDR3 runs to 17 residues. Looked up from germline, CDR1 is LNHDA and CDR2 is SQIVND (reference sequence). The CDR3 DNA is TGTGCCAGTAGTGCGGGTCTGAGGACAGGGAGGGACTACGAGCAGTACTTC. As protein: CASSAGLRTGRDYEQYF.

CDR3 in amino acids: CASSFSSGGAGATDTQYF. CDR3 nucleotides: TGCGCCAGCAGCTTTTCTAGCGGGGGGGCCGGGGCGACAGATACGCAGTATTTT. The chain has TRBV5-1 and TRBJ2-3, with 12 nucleotides matching TRBD2. This CDR3 has 18 residues. Germline lookup yields CDR1 SGHRS and CDR2 YFSETQ. Germline trimming cut 2 bases from V and 3 bases from J; bases unmatched to any gene: 10.

V is TRBV20-1 and J is TRBJ2-3, with no clear D. V lost 6 bases and J 2 bases, leaving 6 bases between the germline ends. The germline CDR1 and CDR2 sequences are DFQATT and SNEGSKA (reference sequence). CDR3 length: 11 residues. The CDR3 sequence: CSATHTDTQYF. The CDR3, as DNA: TGCAGTGCCACACACACAGATACGCAGTATTTT.

Turning to this clone: Mismatch with germline at one junction end may stem from a read error. The chain uses TRBV28 and TRBJ2-7; D unresolved. Germline V gene data show CDR1 as MDHEN and CDR2 as SYDVKM. The length of the CDR3 is 13 residues. As DNA, the CDR3 is TGTGCCAGCAGGTTATCCCTGGGATACGAGCAGTACTTC. This encodes CASRLSLGYEQYF.

This clone was seen just once. Other nucleotide sequences from this sample produce the same CDR3. CDR3 loop: CASSLGQGRYEQYF. The CDR3 DNA reads as TGCGCCAGCAGCCTGGGACAGGGGAGATACGAGCAGTACTTC. The chain combines TRBV4-3 with TRBJ2-7, with TRBD1 matching 10 bases. This CDR3 region has 14 residues. Germline trimming cut 4 bases from V and 4 bases from J; bases unmatched to any gene: 4. The germline V gene has CDR1 LGHNA and CDR2 YSLEER.

The chain uses TRBV19 and TRBJ2-7; 10 bases align to TRBD1. This CDR3 has 15 amino acids. Germline lookup yields CDR1 LNHDA and CDR2 SQIVND (reference sequence). With 3 bases clipped from V and 1 base from J, the junction kept 3 bases outside the gene matches. The CDR3 DNA reads TGTGCCAGTAGTATGAGGACAGGGGGATCCTACGAGCAGTACTTC. Its protein is CASSMRTGGSYEQYF.

The chain has TRBV5-1 and TRBJ1-2; 10 positions agree with TRBD1. CDR3 size: 14 residues. V shed 4 bases and J 3 bases; nucleotides not matched to a gene: 3. Germline CDR1 and CDR2: SGHRS and YFSETQ. The CDR3 DNA reads TGCGCCAGCAGCGGAGGGACAGGGGACTATGGCTACACCTTC. Its protein is CASSGGTGDYGYTF.

This chain connects TRBV5-1 to TRBJ1-4, with a tentative D call TRBD1 (6 bases). V shed 3 bases and J shed 5 bases, with 17 bases lying between them. This CDR3 region has 16 residues. Germline V lookup: CDR1 SGHRS, CDR2 YFSETQ. CDR3 sequence: CASSSGAGQPNEKLFF. In nucleotides, the CDR3 is TGCGCCAGCAGCTCGGGGGCCGGACAGCCCAATGAAAAACTGTTTTTT.

The chain is built from TRBV7-9 and TRBJ2-2; D possibly corresponds to TRBD1 (5 bases). Between the trimmed V and J ends, which lost 4 bases and 9 bases, there was a span of 12 bases. The CDR3 runs 13 residues. CDR1 is SEHNR, CDR2 FQNEAQ, per germline (reference sequence). CDR3 protein: CASSSQGPRELFF. CDR3 nucleotides: TGTGCCAGCAGCTCCCAGGGTCCCCGGGAGCTGTTTTTT.

The chain recombines TRBV29-1 with TRBJ2-5, with D perhaps matching TRBD2 (5 bases). The V end was cut by 7 bases, the J end by 5 bases, with 8 bases between. In germline, CDR1 is SQVTM, CDR2 ANQGSEA. The CDR3 is 10 amino acids. CDR3 bases: TGCAGCGCCGGCGGGGAGACCCAGTACTTC. It is translated as CSAGGETQYF.

The V call is TRBV7-6, the J call TRBJ1-1, with unresolved D. The CDR3 sequence is 12 residues long. Trimming shortened V by 2 bases and J by 4 bases, and 5 bases separated the two germline ends. Germline loops: CDR1 SGHVS, CDR2 FNYEAQ. The CDR3 is CASSLLSTEAFF. Here the CDR3 DNA reads TGTGCCAGCAGCTTACTTAGCACTGAAGCTTTCTTT.

CDR3 in DNA: TGTGCCAGCAGTATCAGGGGGCTTGACTATGGCTACACCTTC. It encodes CASSIRGLDYGYTF. This sequence joins TRBV2 and TRBJ1-2; TRBD1 aligns across 8 bases. CDR1 and CDR2 (germline): SNHLY, FYNNEI. The CDR3 runs to 14 residues. The trim removed 5 bases at V and 3 bases at J, leaving 5 bases unmatched.

This clone was recorded a few times. The chain combines TRBV18 with TRBJ1-2; the D gene is possibly TRBD1 (5 bases). The CDR3 extends over 13 amino acids. With 3 bases removed from V and 8 bases from J, the gap between germline ends came to 13 bases. Germline V gene lookup returns CDR1 KGHSH and CDR2 LQKENI. CDR3 nucleotide sequence: TGTGCCAGCTCACCCCAGGGACGGCGGGGCTACACCTTC. It encodes CASSPQGRRGYTF.

The chain has TRBV2 and TRBJ1-5, with 7 bases matching TRBD1. Germline values: CDR1 SNHLY, CDR2 FYNNEI. Unmatched junction bases numbered 7, after V lost 10 bases and J lost 4 bases. CDR3 length: 13 residues. Here the CDR3 reads CATCTGENQPQHF. DNA of the CDR3: TGTGCCACATGTACAGGGGAAAATCAGCCCCAGCATTTT. The variable domain in full, completed from reference TRBV2 and TRBJ1-5, reads EPEVTQTPSHQVTQMGQEVILRCVPISNHLYFYWYRQILGQKVEFLVSFYNNEISEKSEIFDDQFSVERPDGSNFTLKIRSTKLEDSAMYFCATCTGENQPQHFGDGTRLSIL.

The rearrangement joins TRBV7-2 to TRBJ1-1, with 7 bases that match TRBD1. CDR3 length: 14 residues. With V trimmed by 2 bases and J by 3 bases, 3 bases remained unmatched. Per the germline V gene, CDR1 is SGHTA and CDR2 is FQGNSA. The CDR3 DNA reads as TGTGCCAGCAGCTTAACAGGGGCGGACACTGAAGCTTTCTTT. Its translation is CASSLTGADTEAFF.

The gene calls are TRBV7-2 and TRBJ1-3; D remains ambiguous. V lost 1 base and J lost 2, with 6 bases in between. This CDR3 has 14 amino acids. Germline V gene lookup returns CDR1 SGHTA and CDR2 FQGNSA. DNA of the CDR3: TGTGCCAGCAGCTTAGTATCAACTGGAAACACCATATATTTT. Translated, it gives CASSLVSTGNTIYF.

The V gene is TRBV10-3, the J gene TRBJ2-3; 10 bases match TRBD2. The CDR3 contains 16 residues. V dropped 3 bases and J dropped 7; count of bases not matched to a gene: 10. Germline CDR1 reads ENHRY; CDR2 reads SYGVKD. CDR3 in amino acids: CAISELGLAAGNTQYF. CDR3 sequence (DNA): TGTGCCATCAGTGAACTCGGACTAGCGGCAGGAAATACGCAGTATTTT.

The chain joins TRBV9 to TRBJ2-2; D is perhaps TRBD1 or TRBD2 (5 bases each). This CDR3 has 14 residues. Trimming took off 2 bases at V and 3 bases at J, with 8 bases between the two ends. Germline V gene lookup returns CDR1 SGDLS and CDR2 YYNGEE. In DNA, the CDR3 is TGTGCCAGCAGCGTGAGGGGAGACACCGGGGAGCTGTTTTTT. Its protein product is CASSVRGDTGELFF.

In its sample, this clone was seen a few times. The gene calls are TRBV2 and TRBJ1-1; no firm D call. Germline V gene sequence: CDR1 SNHLY, CDR2 FYNNEI. V gave up 6 bases and J gave up 1 base, with 6 bases separating them. The CDR3 spans 12 residues. The CDR3 region is CASSVRNTEAFF. For the CDR3, the DNA is TGTGCCAGCAGCGTCAGGAACACTGAAGCTTTCTTT.

The chain couples TRBV19 to TRBJ1-1; no firm D call. CDR1 LNHDA and CDR2 SQIVND come from the germline V gene (reference sequence). The length of the CDR3 is 13 residues. Trimming cost V 0 bases and J 4 bases, with 6 bases left between them. The CDR3 region has the DNA TGTGCCAGTAGTATAGATTGGTTCACTGAAGCTTTCTTT. Its translation is CASSIDWFTEAFF.

The chain couples TRBV4-3 to TRBJ1-3; no firm D call. The ends were cut back, 2 bases at V and 4 bases at J, with 15 bases in the middle. Germline V gene lookup returns CDR1 LGHNA and CDR2 YSLEER. CDR3 length: 16 amino acids. Here the CDR3 reads CASSQTPTVTGNTIYF. CDR3 coding DNA: TGCGCCAGCAGCCAAACCCCGACCGTAACCGGAAACACCATATATTTT.